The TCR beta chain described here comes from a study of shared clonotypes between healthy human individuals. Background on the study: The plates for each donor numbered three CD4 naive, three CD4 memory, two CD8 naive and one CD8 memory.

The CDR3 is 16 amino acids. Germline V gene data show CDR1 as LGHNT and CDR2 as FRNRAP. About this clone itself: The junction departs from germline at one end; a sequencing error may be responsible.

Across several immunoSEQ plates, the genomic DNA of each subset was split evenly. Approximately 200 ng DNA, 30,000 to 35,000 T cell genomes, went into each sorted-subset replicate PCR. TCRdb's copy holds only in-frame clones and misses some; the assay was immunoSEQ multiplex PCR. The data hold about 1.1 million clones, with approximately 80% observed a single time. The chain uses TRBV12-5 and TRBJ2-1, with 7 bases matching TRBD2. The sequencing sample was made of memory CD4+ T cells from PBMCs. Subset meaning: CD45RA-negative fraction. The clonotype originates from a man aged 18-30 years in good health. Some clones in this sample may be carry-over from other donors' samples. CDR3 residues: CASALGRGLADNEQFF. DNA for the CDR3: TGTGCTAGTGCTTTGGGGAGGGGCCTAGCGGACAATGAGCAGTTCTTC.